This entry concerns a single T cell receptor (beta chain). Its antigen is not identified. Only in-frame clones appear in the TCRdb table, and some are missing; sequencing was by immunoSEQ multiplex PCR. The sample gives around 29,000 clones, 84% of which show up once; about 14% is in the top ten. The data originate from a study of lymphopenia after photon versus proton radiotherapy. Study conclusions and caveats: Only patients who died were analyzed for survival; proton advantage is unproven.

The germline V gene encodes CDR1 LNHDA and CDR2 SQIVND (reference sequence). The CDR3 consists of 13 residues. The V gene end was trimmed by 9 bases and the J gene end by 6 bases; junction bases not matched to a gene: 7. The origin of this receptor is a woman in her seventies with pancreatic cancer. Specimen: peripheral blood, collected from a patient treated with proton-based radiotherapy. V is TRBV19 and J is TRBJ1-2; 10 bases map to TRBD1. CDR3 nucleotides: TGTGCCAGCGACAGGGGGCGAGGGGATGGCTACACCTTC. Translated, it gives CASDRGRGDGYTF.